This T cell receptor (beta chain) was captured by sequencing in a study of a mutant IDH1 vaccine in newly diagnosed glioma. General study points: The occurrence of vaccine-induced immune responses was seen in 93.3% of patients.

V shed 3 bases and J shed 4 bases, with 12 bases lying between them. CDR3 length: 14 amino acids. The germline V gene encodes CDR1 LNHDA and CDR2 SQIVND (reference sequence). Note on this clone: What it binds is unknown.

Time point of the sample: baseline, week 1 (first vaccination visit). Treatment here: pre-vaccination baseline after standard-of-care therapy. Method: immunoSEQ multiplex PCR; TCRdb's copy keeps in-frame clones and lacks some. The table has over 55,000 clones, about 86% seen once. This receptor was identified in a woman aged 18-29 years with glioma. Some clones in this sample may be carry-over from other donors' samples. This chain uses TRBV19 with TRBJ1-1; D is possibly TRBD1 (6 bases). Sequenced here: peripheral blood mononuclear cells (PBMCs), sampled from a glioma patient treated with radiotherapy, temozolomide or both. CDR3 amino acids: CASSIVGGGTEAFF. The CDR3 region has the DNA TGTGCCAGTAGTATTGTGGGGGGCGGCACTGAAGCTTTCTTT.